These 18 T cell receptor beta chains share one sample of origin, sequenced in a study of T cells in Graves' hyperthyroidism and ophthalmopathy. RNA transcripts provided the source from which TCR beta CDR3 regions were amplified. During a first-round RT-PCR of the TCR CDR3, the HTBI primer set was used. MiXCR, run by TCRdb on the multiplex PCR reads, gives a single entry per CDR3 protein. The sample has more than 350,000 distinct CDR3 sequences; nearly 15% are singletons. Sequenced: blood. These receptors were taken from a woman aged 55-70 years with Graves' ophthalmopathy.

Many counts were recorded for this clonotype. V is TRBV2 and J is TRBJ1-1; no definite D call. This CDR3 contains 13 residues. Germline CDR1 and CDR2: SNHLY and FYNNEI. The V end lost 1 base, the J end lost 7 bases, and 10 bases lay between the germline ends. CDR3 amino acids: CASSEEKGLEAFF. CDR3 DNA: TGTGCCAGCAGTGAAGAGAAGGGCCTTGAAGCTTTCTTT. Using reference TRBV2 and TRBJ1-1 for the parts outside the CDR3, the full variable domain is EPEVTQTPSHQVTQMGQEVILRCVPISNHLYFYWYRQILGQKVEFLVSFYNNEISEKSEIFDDQFSVERPDGSNFTLKIRSTKLEDSAMYFCASSEEKGLEAFFGQGTRLTVV.

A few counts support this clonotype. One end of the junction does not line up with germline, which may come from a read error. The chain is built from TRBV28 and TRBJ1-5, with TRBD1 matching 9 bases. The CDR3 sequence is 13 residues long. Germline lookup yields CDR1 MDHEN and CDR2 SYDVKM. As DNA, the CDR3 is TGTACCAGCAGTGGGACAGGGAGTCAGCCCCAGCATTTT. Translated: CTSSGTGSQPQHF.

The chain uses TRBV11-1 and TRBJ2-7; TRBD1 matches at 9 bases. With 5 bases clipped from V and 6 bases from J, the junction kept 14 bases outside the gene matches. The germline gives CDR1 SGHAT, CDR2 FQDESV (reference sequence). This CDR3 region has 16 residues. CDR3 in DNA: TGTGCCAGCAGCCCCCCCACCGGGACAGGGTTCTCCGAGCAGTACTTC. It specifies CASSPPTGTGFSEQYF. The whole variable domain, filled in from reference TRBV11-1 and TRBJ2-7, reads EAEVAQSPRYKITEKSQAVAFWCDPISGHATLYWYRQILGQGPELLVQFQDESVVDDSQLPKDRFSAERLKGVDSTLKIQPAELGDSAMYLCASSPPTGTGFSEQYFGPGTRLTVT.

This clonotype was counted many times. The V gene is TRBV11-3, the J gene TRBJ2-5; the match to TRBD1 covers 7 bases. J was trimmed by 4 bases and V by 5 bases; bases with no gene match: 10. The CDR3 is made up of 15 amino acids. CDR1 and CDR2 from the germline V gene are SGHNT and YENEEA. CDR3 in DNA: TGTGCCAGCAGCCTGAACGGACAGGTTGGAGAGACCCAGTACTTC. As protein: CASSLNGQVGETQYF.

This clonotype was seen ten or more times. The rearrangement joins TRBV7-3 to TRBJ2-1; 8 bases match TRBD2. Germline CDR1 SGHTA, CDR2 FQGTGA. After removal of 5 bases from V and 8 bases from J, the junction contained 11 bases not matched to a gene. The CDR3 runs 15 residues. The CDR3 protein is CASSELPGLVDEQFF. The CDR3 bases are TGTGCCAGCAGCGAGCTACCGGGACTAGTGGATGAGCAGTTCTTC. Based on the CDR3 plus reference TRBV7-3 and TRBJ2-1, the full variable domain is GAGVSQTPSNKVTEKGKYVELRCDPISGHTALYWYRQSLGQGPEFLIYFQGTGAADDSGLPNDRFFAVRPEGSVSTLKIQRTERGDSAVYLCASSELPGLVDEQFFGPGTRLTVL.

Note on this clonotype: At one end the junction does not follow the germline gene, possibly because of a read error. In DNA form, the CDR3 reads TGTGCCGGTAGCCGACAAGGCCCTAATGAAAAACTGTTTTTT. It specifies CAGSRQGPNEKLFF. This chain links TRBV19 with TRBJ1-4; D is unresolved. From germline, CDR1 is LNHDA and CDR2 SQIVND (reference sequence). The CDR3 is 14 residues long.

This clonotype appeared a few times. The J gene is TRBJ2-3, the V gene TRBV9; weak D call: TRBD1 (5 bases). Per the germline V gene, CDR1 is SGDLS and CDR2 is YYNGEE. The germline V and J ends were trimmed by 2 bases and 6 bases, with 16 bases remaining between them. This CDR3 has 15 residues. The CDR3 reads CASSVSPQGWDTQYF. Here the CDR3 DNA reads TGTGCCAGCAGCGTTTCTCCTCAGGGTTGGGATACGCAGTATTTT.

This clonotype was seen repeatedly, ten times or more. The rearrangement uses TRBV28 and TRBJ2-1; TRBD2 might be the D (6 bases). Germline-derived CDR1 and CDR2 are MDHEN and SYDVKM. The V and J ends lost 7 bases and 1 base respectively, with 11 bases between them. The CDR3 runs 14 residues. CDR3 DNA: TGTGCCAGCATAGGGGCGGGATCCTACAATGAGCAGTTCTTC. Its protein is CASIGAGSYNEQFF.

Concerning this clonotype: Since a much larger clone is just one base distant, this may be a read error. The CDR3: CASSQDRRGFSYEQYF. The CDR3 bases are TGTGCCAGCAGCCAAGATCGACGGGGATTCTCCTACGAGCAGTACTTC. The gene calls are TRBV3-1 and TRBJ2-7; possible D gene TRBD2, 5 bases. Germline CDR1 is LGHDT and CDR2 is YNNKEL (reference sequence). The CDR3 spans 16 residues. V lost 0 bases and J lost 0, with 12 bases in between.

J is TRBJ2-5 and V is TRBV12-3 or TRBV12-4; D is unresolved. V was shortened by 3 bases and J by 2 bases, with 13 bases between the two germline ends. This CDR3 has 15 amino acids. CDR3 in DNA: TGTGCCAGCAGTTTCCGGGCGGCGGCTCAAGAGACCCAGTACTTC. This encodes CASSFRAAAQETQYF.

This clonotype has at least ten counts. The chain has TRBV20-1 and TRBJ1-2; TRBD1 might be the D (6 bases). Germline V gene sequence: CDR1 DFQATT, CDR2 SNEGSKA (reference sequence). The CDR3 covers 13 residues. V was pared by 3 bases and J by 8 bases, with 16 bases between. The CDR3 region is CSARVGGYSGYTF. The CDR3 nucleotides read TGCAGTGCTAGGGTTGGGGGCTATTCGGGCTACACCTTC.

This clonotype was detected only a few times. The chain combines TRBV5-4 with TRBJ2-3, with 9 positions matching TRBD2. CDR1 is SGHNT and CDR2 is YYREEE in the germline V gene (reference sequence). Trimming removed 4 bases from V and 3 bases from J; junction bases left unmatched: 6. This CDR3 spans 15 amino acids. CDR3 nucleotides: TGTGCCAGCAGCCTGCGGGAGGGCGGGACAGATACGCAGTATTTT. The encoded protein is CASSLREGGTDTQYF.

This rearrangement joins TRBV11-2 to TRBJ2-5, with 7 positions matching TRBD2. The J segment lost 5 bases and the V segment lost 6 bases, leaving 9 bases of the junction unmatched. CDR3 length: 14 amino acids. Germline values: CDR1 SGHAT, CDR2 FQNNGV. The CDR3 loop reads CASRGAGRVETQYF. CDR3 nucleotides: TGTGCCAGCAGAGGAGCGGGGAGGGTGGAGACCCAGTACTTC.

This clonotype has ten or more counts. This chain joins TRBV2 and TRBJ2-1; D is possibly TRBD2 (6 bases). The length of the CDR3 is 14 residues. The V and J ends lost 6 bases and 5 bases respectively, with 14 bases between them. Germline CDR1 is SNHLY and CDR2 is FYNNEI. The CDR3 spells CASRNGEEDNEQFF. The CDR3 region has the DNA TGTGCCAGCAGGAATGGGGAGGAGGACAATGAGCAGTTCTTC.

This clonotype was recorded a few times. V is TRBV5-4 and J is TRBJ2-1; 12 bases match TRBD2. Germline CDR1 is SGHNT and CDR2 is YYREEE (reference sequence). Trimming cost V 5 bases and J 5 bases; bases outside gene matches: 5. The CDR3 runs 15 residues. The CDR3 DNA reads TGTGCCAGCAGTATGACTAGCGGGAGCCACAATGAGCAGTTCTTC. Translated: CASSMTSGSHNEQFF. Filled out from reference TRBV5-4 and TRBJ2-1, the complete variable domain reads ETGVTQSPTHLIKTRGQQVTLRCSSQSGHNTVSWYQQALGQGPQFIFQYYREEENGRGNFPPRFSGLQFPNYSSELNVNALELDDSALYLCASSMTSGSHNEQFFGPGTRLTVL.

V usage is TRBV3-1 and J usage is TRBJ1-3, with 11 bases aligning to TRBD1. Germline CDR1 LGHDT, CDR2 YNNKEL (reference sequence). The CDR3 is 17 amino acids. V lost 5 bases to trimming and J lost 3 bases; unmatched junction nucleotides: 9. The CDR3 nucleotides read TGTGCCAGCAGCTCCCACGGGGGACAGGGGGTTGGAAACACCATATATTTT. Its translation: CASSSHGGQGVGNTIYF.

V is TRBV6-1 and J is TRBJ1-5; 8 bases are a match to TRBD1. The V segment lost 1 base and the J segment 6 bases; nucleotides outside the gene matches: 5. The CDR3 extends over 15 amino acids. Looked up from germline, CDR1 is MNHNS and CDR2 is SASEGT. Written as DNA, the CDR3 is TGTGCCAGCAGTGAAGGGACAGGGAACGCTCAGCCCCAGCATTTT. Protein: CASSEGTGNAQPQHF.

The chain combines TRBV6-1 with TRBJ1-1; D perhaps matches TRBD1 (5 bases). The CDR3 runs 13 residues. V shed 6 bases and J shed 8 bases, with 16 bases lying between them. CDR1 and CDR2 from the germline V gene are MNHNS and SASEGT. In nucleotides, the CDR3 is TGTGCCAGCAGGCAAGAGGGGAGAAGGGAAGCTTTCTTT. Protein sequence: CASRQEGRREAFF.